This T cell receptor beta chain was sequenced for a study of technical replicates of blood from a few donors. Assay used: immunoSEQ multiplex PCR; TCRdb lists only in-frame clones, some missing. Of 50,000 to 70,000 clones in the sample, 88% were seen once. CDR3 length: 21 amino acids. V lost 2 bases and J lost 2, with 25 bases in between. Germline V gene lookup returns CDR1 SGHTA and CDR2 FQGTGA. This receptor was taken from a human donor in good health. Some clones in this sample may be carry-over from other donors' samples. Sequencing input: PBMCs. The J gene is TRBJ2-6, the V gene TRBV7-3; maybe TRBD1 (8 bases). The CDR3 is CASSLVGKNRGGSTGANVLTF. DNA for the CDR3: TGTGCCAGCAGCTTAGTAGGGAAAAACAGGGGGGGCTCGACTGGGGCCAACGTCCTGACTTTC.